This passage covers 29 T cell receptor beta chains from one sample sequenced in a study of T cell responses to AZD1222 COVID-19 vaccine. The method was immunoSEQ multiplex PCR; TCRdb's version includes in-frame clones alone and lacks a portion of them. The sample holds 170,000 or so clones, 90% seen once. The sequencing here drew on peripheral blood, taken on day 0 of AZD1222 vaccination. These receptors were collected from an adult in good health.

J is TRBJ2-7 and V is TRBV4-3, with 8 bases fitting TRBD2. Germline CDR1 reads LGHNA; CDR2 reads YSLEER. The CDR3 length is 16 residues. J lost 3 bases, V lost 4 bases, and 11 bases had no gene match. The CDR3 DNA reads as TGCGCCAGCAGCCGCCCAATGCGGGGGGTCTACTACGAGCAGTACTTC. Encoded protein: CASSRPMRGVYYEQYF.

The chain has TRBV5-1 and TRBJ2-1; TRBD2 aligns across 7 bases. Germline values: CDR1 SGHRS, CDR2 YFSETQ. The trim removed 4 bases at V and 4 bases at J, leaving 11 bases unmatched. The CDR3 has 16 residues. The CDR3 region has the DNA TGCGCCAGCAGCCGGGGGGACCTTGCGACTTACAATGAGCAGTTCTTC. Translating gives CASSRGDLATYNEQFF.

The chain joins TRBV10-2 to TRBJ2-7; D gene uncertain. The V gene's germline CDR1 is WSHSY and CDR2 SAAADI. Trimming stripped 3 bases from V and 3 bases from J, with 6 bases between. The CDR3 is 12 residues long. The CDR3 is CASSDSSYEQYF. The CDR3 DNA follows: TGCGCCAGCAGTGATTCGAGCTACGAGCAGTACTTC.

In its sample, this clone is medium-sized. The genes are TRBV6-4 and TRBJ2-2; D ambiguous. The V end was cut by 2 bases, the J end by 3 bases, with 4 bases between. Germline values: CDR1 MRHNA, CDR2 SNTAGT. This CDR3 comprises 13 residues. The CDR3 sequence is CASSDRDTGELFF. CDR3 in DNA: TGTGCCAGCAGTGACAGGGACACCGGGGAGCTGTTTTTT.

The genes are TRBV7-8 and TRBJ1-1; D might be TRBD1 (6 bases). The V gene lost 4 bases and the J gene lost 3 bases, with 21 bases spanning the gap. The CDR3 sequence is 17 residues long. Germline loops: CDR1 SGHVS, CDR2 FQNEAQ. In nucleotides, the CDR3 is TGTGCCAGCAGCTCTAGTTTGGCGACGGGGGCGGACACTGAAGCTTTCTTT. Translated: CASSSSLATGADTEAFF.

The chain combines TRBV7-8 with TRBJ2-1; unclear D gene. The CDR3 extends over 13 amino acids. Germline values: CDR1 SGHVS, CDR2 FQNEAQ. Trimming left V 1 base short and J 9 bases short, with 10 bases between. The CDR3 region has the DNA TGTGCCAGCAGCTTAGGTCGGGCCGGTGAGCAGTTCTTC. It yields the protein CASSLGRAGEQFF. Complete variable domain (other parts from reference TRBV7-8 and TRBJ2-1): GAGVSQSPRYKVAKRGQDVALRCDPISGHVSLFWYQQALGQGPEFLTYFQNEAQLDKSGLPSDRFFAERPEGSVSTLKIQRTQQEDSAVYLCASSLGRAGEQFFGPGTRLTVL.

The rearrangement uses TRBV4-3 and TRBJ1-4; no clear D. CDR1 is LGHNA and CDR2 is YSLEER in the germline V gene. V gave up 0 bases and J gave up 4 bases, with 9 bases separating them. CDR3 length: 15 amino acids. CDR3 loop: CASSQDHRNNEKLFF. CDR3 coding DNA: TGCGCCAGCAGCCAAGATCATCGAAATAATGAAAAACTGTTTTTT.

CDR3: CACSPGNEQFF. The CDR3 DNA sequence: TGTGCATGCTCCCCGGGGAATGAGCAGTTCTTC. The chain has TRBV6-5 and TRBJ2-1, with a possible D match to TRBD2 (5 bases). Germline V gene lookup returns CDR1 MNHEY and CDR2 SVGAGI. The CDR3 runs to 11 residues.

CDR3 in amino acids: CASSGGLIMNTEAFF. As DNA, the CDR3 is TGTGCCAGCAGCGGGGGACTGATCATGAACACTGAAGCTTTCTTT. This chain uses TRBV9 with TRBJ1-1; a weak D match, TRBD1 (5 bases). CDR1 and CDR2 (germline): SGDLS, YYNGEE. Trimming pared 3 bases from V and 0 bases from J, leaving 12 bases between. This CDR3 comprises 15 residues.

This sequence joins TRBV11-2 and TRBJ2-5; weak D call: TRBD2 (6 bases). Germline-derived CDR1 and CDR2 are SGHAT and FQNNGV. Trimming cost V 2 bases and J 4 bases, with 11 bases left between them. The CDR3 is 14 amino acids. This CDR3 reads CASSLNGGPETQYF. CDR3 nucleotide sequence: TGTGCCAGCAGCTTAAACGGGGGTCCAGAGACCCAGTACTTC.

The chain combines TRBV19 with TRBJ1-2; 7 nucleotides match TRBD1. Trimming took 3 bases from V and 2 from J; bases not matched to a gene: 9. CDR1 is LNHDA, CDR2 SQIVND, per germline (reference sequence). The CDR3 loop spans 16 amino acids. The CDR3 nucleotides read TGTGCCAGTAGTATGCCCCCCTTGGACAGGAACTATGGCTACACCTTC. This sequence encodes CASSMPPLDRNYGYTF. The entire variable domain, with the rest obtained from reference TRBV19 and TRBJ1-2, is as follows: DGGITQSPKYLFRKEGQNVTLSCEQNLNHDAMYWYRQDPGQGLRLIYYSQIVNDFQKGDIAEGYSVSREKKESFPLTVTSAQKNPTAFYLCASSMPPLDRNYGYTFGSGTRLTVV.

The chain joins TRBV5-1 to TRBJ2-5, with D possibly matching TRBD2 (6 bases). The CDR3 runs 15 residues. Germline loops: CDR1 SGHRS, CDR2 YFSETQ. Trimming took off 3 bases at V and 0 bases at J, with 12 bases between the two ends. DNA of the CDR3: TGCGCCAGCAGCTCCGGCGGGGCGTACCAAGAGACCCAGTACTTC. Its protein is CASSSGGAYQETQYF.

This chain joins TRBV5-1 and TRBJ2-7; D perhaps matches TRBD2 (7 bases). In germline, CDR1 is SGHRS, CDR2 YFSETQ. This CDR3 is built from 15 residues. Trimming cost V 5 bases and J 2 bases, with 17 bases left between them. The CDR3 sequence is CASRDSPSGTYEQYF. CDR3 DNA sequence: TGCGCCAGCAGGGACAGCCCTAGCGGCACCTACGAGCAGTACTTC.

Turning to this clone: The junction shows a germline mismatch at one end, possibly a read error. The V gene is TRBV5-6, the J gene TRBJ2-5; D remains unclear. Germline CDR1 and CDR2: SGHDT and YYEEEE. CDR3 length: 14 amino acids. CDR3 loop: CASSFPGGQEAQYF. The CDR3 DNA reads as TGTGCCAGCAGCTTCCCGGGTGGCCAAGAGGCCCAGTACTTC.

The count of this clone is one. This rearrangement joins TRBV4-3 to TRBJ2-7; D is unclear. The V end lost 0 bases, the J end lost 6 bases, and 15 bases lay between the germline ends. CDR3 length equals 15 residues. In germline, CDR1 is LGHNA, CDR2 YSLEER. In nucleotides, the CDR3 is TGCGCCAGCAGCCAAGATCACATACCGTCTCTCGAGCAGTACTTC. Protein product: CASSQDHIPSLEQYF.

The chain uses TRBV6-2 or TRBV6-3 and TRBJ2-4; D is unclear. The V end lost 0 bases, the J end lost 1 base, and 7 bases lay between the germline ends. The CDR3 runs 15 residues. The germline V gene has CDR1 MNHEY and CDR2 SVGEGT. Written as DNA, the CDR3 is TGTGCCAGCAGTTACTCGGTGGGGGCCAAAAACATTCAGTACTTC. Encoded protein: CASSYSVGAKNIQYF.

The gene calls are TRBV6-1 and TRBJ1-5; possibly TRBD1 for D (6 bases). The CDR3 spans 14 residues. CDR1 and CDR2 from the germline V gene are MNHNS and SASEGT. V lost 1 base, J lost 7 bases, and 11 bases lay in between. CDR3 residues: CASSEGQAGQPQHF. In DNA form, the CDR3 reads TGTGCCAGCAGTGAAGGACAGGCAGGACAGCCCCAGCATTTT.

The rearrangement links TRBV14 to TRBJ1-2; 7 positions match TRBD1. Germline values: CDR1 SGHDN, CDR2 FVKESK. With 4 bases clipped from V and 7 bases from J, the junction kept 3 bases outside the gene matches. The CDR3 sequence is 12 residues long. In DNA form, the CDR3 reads TGTGCCAGCAGCCGAGACAGGGTTGGCTACACCTTC. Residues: CASSRDRVGYTF.

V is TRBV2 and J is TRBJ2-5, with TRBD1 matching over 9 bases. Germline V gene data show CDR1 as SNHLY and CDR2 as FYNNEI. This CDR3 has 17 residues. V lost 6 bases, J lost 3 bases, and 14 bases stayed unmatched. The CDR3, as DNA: TGTGCCAGCAGGGGGGACTTAAGACAGGGGGAGAAAGAGACCCAGTACTTC. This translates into CASRGDLRQGEKETQYF.

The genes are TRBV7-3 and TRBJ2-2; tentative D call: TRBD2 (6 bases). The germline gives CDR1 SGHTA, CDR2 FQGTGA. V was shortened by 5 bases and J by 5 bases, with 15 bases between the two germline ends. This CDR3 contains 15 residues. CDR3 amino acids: CASSLQSGVTGELFF. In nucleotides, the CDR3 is TGTGCCAGCAGCCTCCAATCGGGGGTGACCGGGGAGCTGTTTTTT.

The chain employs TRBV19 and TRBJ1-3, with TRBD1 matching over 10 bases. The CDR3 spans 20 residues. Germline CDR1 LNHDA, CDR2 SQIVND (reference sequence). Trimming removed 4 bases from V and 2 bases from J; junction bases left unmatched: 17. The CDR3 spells CASSTHHLGTGVLTGNTIYF. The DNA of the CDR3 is TGTGCCAGTAGTACCCATCACCTCGGGACAGGGGTACTAACTGGAAACACCATATATTTT.

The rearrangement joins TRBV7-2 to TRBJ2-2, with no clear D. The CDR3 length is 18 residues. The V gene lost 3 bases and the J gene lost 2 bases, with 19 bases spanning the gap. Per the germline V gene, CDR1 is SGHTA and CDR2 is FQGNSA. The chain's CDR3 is CASSFIVAANPNTGELFF. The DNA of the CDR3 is TGTGCCAGCAGCTTCATTGTCGCGGCTAACCCAAACACCGGGGAGCTGTTTTTT.

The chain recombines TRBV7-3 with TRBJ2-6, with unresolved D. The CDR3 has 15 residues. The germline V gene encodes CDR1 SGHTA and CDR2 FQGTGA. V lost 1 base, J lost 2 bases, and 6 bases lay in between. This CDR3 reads CASSLIRAGANVLTF. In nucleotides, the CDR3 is TGTGCCAGCAGCTTAATCCGAGCTGGGGCCAACGTCCTGACTTTC.

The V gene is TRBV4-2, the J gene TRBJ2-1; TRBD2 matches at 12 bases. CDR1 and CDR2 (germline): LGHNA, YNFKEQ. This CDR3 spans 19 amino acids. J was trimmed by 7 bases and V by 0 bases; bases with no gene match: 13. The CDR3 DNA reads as TGTGCCAGCAGCCAAGATCCGGGCCTAGCGGGGGGGCCAGGGAATGAGCAGTTCTTC. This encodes CASSQDPGLAGGPGNEQFF.

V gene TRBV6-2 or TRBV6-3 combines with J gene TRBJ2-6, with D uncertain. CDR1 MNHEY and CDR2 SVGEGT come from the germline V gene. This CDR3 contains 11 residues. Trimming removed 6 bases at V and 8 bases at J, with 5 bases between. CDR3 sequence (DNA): TGTGCCAGCAGCTCACCCAACGTCCTGACTTTC. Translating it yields CASSSPNVLTF.

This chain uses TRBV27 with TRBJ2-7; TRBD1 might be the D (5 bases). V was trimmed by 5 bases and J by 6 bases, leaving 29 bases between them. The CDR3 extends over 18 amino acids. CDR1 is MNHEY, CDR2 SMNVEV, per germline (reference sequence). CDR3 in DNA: TGTGCCAGCAGTCCCCTGCGGTCATCCTTGGGGCAGCTGGCCGAGCAGTACTTC. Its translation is CASSPLRSSLGQLAEQYF.

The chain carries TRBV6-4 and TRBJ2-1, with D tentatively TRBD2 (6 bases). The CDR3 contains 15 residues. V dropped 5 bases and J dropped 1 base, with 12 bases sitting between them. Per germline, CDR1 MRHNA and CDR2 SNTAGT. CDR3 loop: CASSPDSGSYNEQFF. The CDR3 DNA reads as TGTGCCAGCAGTCCCGACAGCGGGTCCTACAATGAGCAGTTCTTC.

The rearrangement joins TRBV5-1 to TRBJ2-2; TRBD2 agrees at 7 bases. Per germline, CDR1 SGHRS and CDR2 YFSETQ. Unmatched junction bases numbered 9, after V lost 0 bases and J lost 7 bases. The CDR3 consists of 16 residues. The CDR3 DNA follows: TGCGCCAGCAGCTTGGTTCGAGCGGGGATTGGCGGGGAGCTGTTTTTT. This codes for CASSLVRAGIGGELFF. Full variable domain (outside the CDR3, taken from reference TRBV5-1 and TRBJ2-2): KAGVTQTPRYLIKTRGQQVTLSCSPISGHRSVSWYQQTPGQGLQFLFEYFSETQRNKGNFPGRFSGRQFSNSRSEMNVSTLELGDSALYLCASSLVRAGIGGELFFGEGSRLTVL.

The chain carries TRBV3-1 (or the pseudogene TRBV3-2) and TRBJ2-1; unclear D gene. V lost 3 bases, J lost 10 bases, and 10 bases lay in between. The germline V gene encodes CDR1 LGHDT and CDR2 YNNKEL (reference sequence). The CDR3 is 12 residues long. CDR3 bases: TGTGCCAGCAGCCATTACCGGGCGGAGCAGTTCTTC. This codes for CASSHYRAEQFF.